This TCR beta chain is drawn from a study of blood T cell repertoires in COVID-19. TCRdb's copy holds only in-frame clones and misses some; the assay was immunoSEQ multiplex PCR. The table lists around 130,000 clones, 75% to 90% of them singletons. Trimming cost V 10 bases and J 4 bases; bases outside gene matches: 8. This CDR3 has 13 residues. CDR1 and CDR2 (germline): LNHDA, SQIVND (reference sequence). This sequence originates from an older man with active or convalescent COVID-19. Material: peripheral blood. The chain is built from TRBV19 and TRBJ2-7; the match to TRBD1 covers 9 bases. CDR3 sequence (DNA): TGTGCCAACTACAGGGGGCCCAGTTACGAGCAGTACTTC. This sequence encodes CANYRGPSYEQYF. Filled out from reference TRBV19 and TRBJ2-7, the complete variable domain reads DGGITQSPKYLFRKEGQNVTLSCEQNLNHDAMYWYRQDPGQGLRLIYYSQIVNDFQKGDIAEGYSVSREKKESFPLTVTSAQKNPTAFYLCANYRGPSYEQYFGPGTRLTVT.